This is a list of T cell receptor beta chains from one sample in a study of shared clonotypes between healthy human individuals. Assay used: immunoSEQ multiplex PCR; TCRdb lists only in-frame clones, some missing. The sample shows about 1 million clones, about 80% of them seen only once. The sample comprised memory CD4+ T cells sorted from blood. These receptors all come from a man aged 18 to 29 in good health. Both conserved end residues are part of each CDR3. The D gene is left open where the match is weak. Rows give clone size only sometimes, using once, few, many, or a class for an expanded clone.

D: TRBD1
size: NA
V: TRBV10-1
J: TRBJ2-1
DNA: TGCGCCAGCAGTGCGACAGGGGTGTACAATGAGCAGTTCTTC
CDR3: CASSATGVYNEQFF

D: NA
size: NA
V: TRBV30
J: TRBJ2-6
DNA: TGTGCCGGACAGCCCTCTGGGGCCAACGTCCTGACTTTC
CDR3: CAGQPSGANVLTF

D: NA
size: NA
V: TRBV7-2
J: TRBJ1-6
DNA: TGTGCCAGCAGACCGGGCGGCGACCGTAATTCACCCCTCCACTTT
CDR3: CASRPGGDRNSPLHF

D: NA
size: NA
V: TRBV7-9
J: TRBJ2-1
DNA: TGTGCCAGCAGCTTAGGAAAGGGGGTTGGCTCCTACAATGAGCAGTTCTTC
CDR3: CASSLGKGVGSYNEQFF

D: NA
size: NA
V: TRBV28
J: TRBJ1-2
DNA: TGTGCCAGCAGTAATCAGGGGCATGGCTACACCTTC
CDR3: CASSNQGHGYTF

D: TRBD1
size: NA
V: TRBV6-1
J: TRBJ1-4
DNA: TGTGCCAGCACTCCGGGACAGGGGCAAAAACTGTTTTTT
CDR3: CASTPGQGQKLFF

D: TRBD2
size: NA
V: TRBV19
J: TRBJ2-1
DNA: TGTGCCAGTAGTATGTCTACTAGCGTGCATGAGCAGTTCTTC
CDR3: CASSMSTSVHEQFF

D: TRBD1
size: NA
V: TRBV15
J: TRBJ2-2
DNA: TGTGCCACCAGCGGGACAGGCACCGGGGAGCTGTTTTTT
CDR3: CATSGTGTGELFF

D: TRBD2
size: few
V: TRBV7-6
J: TRBJ2-5
DNA: TGTGCCAGCAGCGACGGGACTAGCGGGGTCGTGCAGACCCAGTACTTC
CDR3: CASSDGTSGVVQTQYF

D: TRBD2
size: NA
V: TRBV25-1
J: TRBJ2-3
DNA: TGTGCCAGCAGATCGGGGGGGCTAGGAGATACGCAGTATTTT
CDR3: CASRSGGLGDTQYF

D: TRBD1
size: NA
V: TRBV7-6
J: TRBJ1-1
DNA: TGTGCCAGCAGCTTAGGGCCGGGACAGCCTGAAGCTTTCTTT
CDR3: CASSLGPGQPEAFF

D: NA
size: NA
V: TRBV28
J: TRBJ2-7
DNA: TGTGCCAGCGGACTTACCGGGTCGTTCTACGAGCAGTACTTC
CDR3: CASGLTGSFYEQYF